What follows is one T cell receptor (beta chain) and its context. The sample is drawn from a study of blood T cell repertoires in COVID-19. Study in general: Some COVID-19 samples were acute and others convalescent; all came from the United States, Italy and Spain. T cells, B-cell-depleted T cells, or PBMCs provided the cDNA or gDNA that served as material.

Authors' methods: Cell counts per sample came from amplifying reference gene primers. Libraries were prepared by immunoSEQ multiplex PCR; TCRdb keeps only in-frame clonotypes and omits some of them. That table is the source of V, J and clone size, and D and trimming were worked out from the DNA. The table lists approximately 100,000 clones, 82% of them singletons, with about 10% in the top ten. V shed 4 bases and J 4 bases; nucleotides not matched to a gene: 6. The CDR3 totals 13 residues. Germline V lookup: CDR1 GTSNPN, CDR2 SVGIG (reference sequence). This clonotype was sampled from a man aged 65-85 years with acute or convalescent COVID-19. V and J are TRBV30 and TRBJ2-7; 8 bases are shared with TRBD2. The sequencing input was peripheral blood. The CDR3 DNA is TGTGCCTGGAACTCTGGCGGGAGGTACGAGCAGTACTTC. This sequence encodes CAWNSGGRYEQYF.